This is a list of T cell receptor beta chains from one sample in a study of Ad26.COV2.S vaccination and SARS-CoV-2 variants. The data were produced by immunoSEQ multiplex PCR, yet TCRdb's version contains in-frame clones alone and is incomplete. The sample shows over 400,000 clones, 85% to 90% of them seen only once. Sequences were derived from peripheral blood, sampled in a trial of Ad26.COV2.S vaccine versus placebo. These receptors all stem from a person between 18 and 59 years old who received the Ad26.COV2.S COVID-19 vaccine or a placebo. Both conserved end residues are part of each CDR3. Fields, in order: clone size, V gene, D gene, J gene, CDR3 DNA, CDR3 protein. The D gene is left open where the match is weak. Expanded clones get a size class; other rows say once, few or many, or leave the size out.

size: NA; V: TRBV12-5; D: NA; J: TRBJ1-5; DNA: TGTGCTAGTGGTTTGGTACTTGTGACCGAAGGTAGCAATCAGCCCCAGCATTTT; CDR3: CASGLVLVTEGSNQPQHF
size: few; V: TRBV7-8; D: TRBD1; J: TRBJ1-1; DNA: TGTGCCAGCAGCTCATATAGGACAGGGTATAGCACTGAAGCTTTCTTT; CDR3: CASSSYRTGYSTEAFF
size: NA; V: TRBV24-1; D: TRBD1; J: TRBJ2-2; DNA: TGTGCCACCAGTGATCCGGCCGGGACAGGGTACACCGGGGAGCTGTTTTTT; CDR3: CATSDPAGTGYTGELFF
size: NA; V: TRBV28; D: TRBD2; J: TRBJ2-3; DNA: TGTGCCAGCAGTACCCCGACTAGCGGGAACACAGATACGCAGTATTTT; CDR3: CASSTPTSGNTDTQYF
size: once; V: TRBV5-4; D: NA; J: TRBJ2-2; DNA: TGTGCCAGCAGCACCTTCTCCGGGGAGCTGTTTTTT; CDR3: CASSTFSGELFF
size: few; V: TRBV7-9; D: NA; J: TRBJ1-5; DNA: TGTGCCAGCAGCCCATCGGGGGAGCGACAGCCCCAGCATTTT; CDR3: CASSPSGERQPQHF
size: few; V: TRBV7-9; D: NA; J: TRBJ1-6; DNA: TGTGCCAGCAGCTTCGAAGGTAATTCACCCCTCCACTTT; CDR3: CASSFEGNSPLHF
size: NA; V: TRBV6-2/TRBV6-3; D: NA; J: TRBJ2-2; DNA: TGTGCCAGCAGTCTCACGACCGGGCGTACCGACACCGGGGAGCTGTTTTTT; CDR3: CASSLTTGRTDTGELFF
size: NA; V: TRBV15; D: NA; J: TRBJ1-1; DNA: TGTGCCACCAGCAGAGGGGGAAGGAACACTGAAGCTTTCTTT; CDR3: CATSRGGRNTEAFF
size: NA; V: TRBV4-3; D: NA; J: TRBJ1-2; DNA: TGCGCCAGCAGCCAAGATTGGGGGAAGGCTGGCTACACCTTC; CDR3: CASSQDWGKAGYTF
size: NA; V: TRBV6-5; D: NA; J: TRBJ1-3; DNA: TGTGCCAGCAAACGAACCCGGGGGGGTGGAAACACCATATATTTT; CDR3: CASKRTRGGGNTIYF
size: NA; V: TRBV19; D: TRBD2; J: TRBJ2-3; DNA: TGTGCCAGTAGTATTGGACTAGCGTGGGGCACAGATACGCAGTATTTT; CDR3: CASSIGLAWGTDTQYF
size: NA; V: TRBV7-7; D: TRBD2; J: TRBJ2-2; DNA: TGTGCCAGCAGCACCCGGCGGGGGGGCACCGGGGAGCTGTTTTTT; CDR3: CASSTRRGGTGELFF
size: NA; V: TRBV6-6; D: TRBD1; J: TRBJ1-1; DNA: TGTGCCAGCAGTGCTACAGGGGGAACTGAAGCTTTCTTT; CDR3: CASSATGGTEAFF
size: few; V: TRBV19; D: NA; J: TRBJ1-5; DNA: TGTGCCAGTTGGGGGGGCAGTCGCGATCAGCCCCAGCATTTT; CDR3: CASWGGSRDQPQHF
size: NA; V: TRBV11-2; D: NA; J: TRBJ2-2; DNA: TGTGCCAGCAGCTTAGTCAAGGTTACGAACACCGGGGAGCTGTTTTTT; CDR3: CASSLVKVTNTGELFF
size: NA; V: TRBV10-3; D: NA; J: TRBJ1-1; DNA: TGTGCCATCAGCTTACAGGTAGGGAGCACTGAAGCTTTCTTT; CDR3: CAISLQVGSTEAFF
size: NA; V: TRBV4-1; D: NA; J: TRBJ1-1; DNA: TGCGCCAGCAGCACCCGAGGACAGTGGGTGAACACTGAAGCTTTCTTT; CDR3: CASSTRGQWVNTEAFF
size: NA; V: TRBV7-6; D: NA; J: TRBJ2-5; DNA: TGTGCCAGCAGCTTAGCTCTGGGGGAGACCCAGTACTTC; CDR3: CASSLALGETQYF
size: NA; V: TRBV20-1; D: NA; J: TRBJ1-1; DNA: TGCAGTGGGACAGCGAACACTGAAGCTTTCTTT; CDR3: CSGTANTEAFF
size: NA; V: TRBV15; D: TRBD1; J: TRBJ2-2; DNA: TGTGCCACCAGCACAGACCCGGACAGGGTAGGCACCGGGGAGCTGTTTTTT; CDR3: CATSTDPDRVGTGELFF
size: NA; V: TRBV30; D: NA; J: TRBJ1-2; DNA: TGTGCCTGGAGTGATCCCGGGGAGACTTATGGCTACACCTTC; CDR3: CAWSDPGETYGYTF
size: NA; V: TRBV13; D: TRBD2; J: TRBJ2-7; DNA: TGTGCCAGCAGCTGGACTAGCAATACCTACGAGCAGTACTTC; CDR3: CASSWTSNTYEQYF
size: once; V: TRBV5-6; D: NA; J: TRBJ2-3; DNA: TGTGCCAGCAGCTCCAGGAGAGCAAGTCCTGATACGCAGTATTTT; CDR3: CASSSRRASPDTQYF
size: NA; V: TRBV2; D: NA; J: TRBJ1-2; DNA: TGTGCCAGCAGTGAGTCTTGGGGCTATGGCTACACCTTC; CDR3: CASSESWGYGYTF
size: NA; V: TRBV11-3; D: TRBD1; J: TRBJ2-7; DNA: TGTGCCAGCAGCCTGGGACAGGGGTCCCTCGAGCAGTACTTC; CDR3: CASSLGQGSLEQYF
size: NA; V: TRBV5-6; D: NA; J: TRBJ1-1; DNA: TGTGCCAGCACCGCAGGGGATGACACTGAAGCTTTCTTT; CDR3: CASTAGDDTEAFF
size: NA; V: TRBV6-5; D: NA; J: TRBJ1-2; DNA: TGTGCCAGCAGTCCCCACAATTGGGGGGGCTACACCTTC; CDR3: CASSPHNWGGYTF
size: NA; V: TRBV3-1/TRBV3-2; D: TRBD1; J: TRBJ2-7; DNA: TGTGCCAGCAGCCTTCTCGACAGGGTCCACGAGCAGTACTTC; CDR3: CASSLLDRVHEQYF
size: NA; V: TRBV27; D: NA; J: TRBJ1-4; DNA: TGTGCCAGCAGTTTTAGGAGCCTTAATGAAAAACTGTTTTTT; CDR3: CASSFRSLNEKLFF
size: NA; V: TRBV29-1; D: TRBD1; J: TRBJ1-2; DNA: TGCAGCGTTCAGGACAGGGATTGGTATGGCTACACCTTC; CDR3: CSVQDRDWYGYTF
size: once; V: TRBV19; D: NA; J: TRBJ2-1; DNA: TGTGCCAGTAGCCTGGGAAGCGGGTGGGGGTACAATGAGCAGTTCTTC; CDR3: CASSLGSGWGYNEQFF
size: NA; V: TRBV14; D: NA; J: TRBJ2-2; DNA: TGTGCCAGCAGCTCCGTTATGACCCAAGCGGGTGCCGGGGAGCTGTTTTTT; CDR3: CASSSVMTQAGAGELFF
size: once; V: TRBV24-1; D: TRBD2; J: TRBJ2-3; DNA: TGTGCCACCAGTGATTCCGCTAGCGGGGCGTTCCCGCAGTATTTT; CDR3: CATSDSASGAFPQYF
size: NA; V: TRBV12-3/TRBV12-4; D: NA; J: TRBJ2-3; DNA: TGTGCCAGCAGTCACCTCGAGTATACGCAGTATTTT; CDR3: CASSHLEYTQYF
size: few; V: TRBV10-3; D: TRBD1; J: TRBJ2-2; DNA: TGTGCCATCAGTGGGGGACAGGGTACCGGGGAGCTGTTTTTT; CDR3: CAISGGQGTGELFF
size: NA; V: TRBV6-5; D: TRBD1; J: TRBJ1-2; DNA: TGTGCCAGCAGAGTACGGGACAGCAGTTTCCACTTC; CDR3: CASRVRDSSFHF
size: NA; V: TRBV6-2/TRBV6-3; D: TRBD1; J: TRBJ1-5; DNA: TGTGCCAGCAGTATCCGGGACAGAAATCAGCCCCAGCATTTT; CDR3: CASSIRDRNQPQHF
size: NA; V: TRBV7-9; D: NA; J: TRBJ2-5; DNA: TGTGCCAGCAGCTTAGCTCAGCCGAAGACCCAGTACTTC; CDR3: CASSLAQPKTQYF
size: NA; V: TRBV7-3; D: NA; J: TRBJ2-3; DNA: TGTGCCAGCAGTTTTGGTACTAGCACGCAGTATTTT; CDR3: CASSFGTSTQYF